What follows describes a single TCR beta chain. CDR3-region Arm-PCR and iRepertoire HTBI primers produced the TCR beta libraries. TCRdb recomputed calls from the multiplex PCR reads with MiXCR, one row per CDR3 protein. This sample has roughly 500,000 distinct CDR3 sequences, with approximately 12% found just once. Described time point: newly diagnosed GD, antithyroid drugs for less than 3 months. Construction of the TCR library relied on RNA isolated from PBMCs. CDR1 and CDR2 from the germline V gene are MGHDK and SYGVNS. The V gene lost 8 bases and the J gene lost 2 bases, with 8 bases spanning the gap. The CDR3 spans 12 residues. The sample belongs to a study of regulatory T cells in long-lasting Graves disease. Study-level information: Graves' patients who were just diagnosed had used antithyroid drugs for under 3 months.

These records were also assigned to another study, of T cells in Graves' hyperthyroidism and ophthalmopathy.

The specimen comprised peripheral blood mononuclear cells (PBMCs), sampled at new diagnosis, from a patient treated with antithyroid drugs. This receptor was identified in a man aged 25-40 years with Graves disease. V is TRBV25-1 and J is TRBJ2-3, with a weak D call TRBD2 (6 bases). The CDR3 loop reads CASADYTDTQYF. The CDR3 bases are TGTGCCAGCGCGGACTACACAGATACGCAGTATTTT. Full variable domain (outside the CDR3, taken from reference TRBV25-1 and TRBJ2-3): EADIYQTPRYLVIGTGKKITLECSQTMGHDKMYWYQQDPGMELHLIHYSYGVNSTEKGDLSSESTVSRIRTEHFPLTLESARPSHTSQYLCASADYTDTQYFGPGTRLTVL.